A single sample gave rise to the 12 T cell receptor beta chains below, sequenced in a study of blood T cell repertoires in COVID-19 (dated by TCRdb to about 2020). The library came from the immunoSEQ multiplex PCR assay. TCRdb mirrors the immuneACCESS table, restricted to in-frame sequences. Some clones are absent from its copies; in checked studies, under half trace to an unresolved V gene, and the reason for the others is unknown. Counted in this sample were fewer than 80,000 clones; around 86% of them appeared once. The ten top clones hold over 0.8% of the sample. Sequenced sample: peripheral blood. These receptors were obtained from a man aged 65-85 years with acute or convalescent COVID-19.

The CDR3 DNA is TGTGCCAGCAGTGCCCAGGGGCCATCCTACGAGCAGTACTTC. Amino acids: CASSAQGPSYEQYF. The chain carries TRBV28 and TRBJ2-7; TRBD1 is a possible D gene (6 bases). There are 14 residues in the CDR3. Germline lookup yields CDR1 MDHEN and CDR2 SYDVKM. Trimming took off 5 bases at V and 1 base at J, with 12 bases between the two ends.

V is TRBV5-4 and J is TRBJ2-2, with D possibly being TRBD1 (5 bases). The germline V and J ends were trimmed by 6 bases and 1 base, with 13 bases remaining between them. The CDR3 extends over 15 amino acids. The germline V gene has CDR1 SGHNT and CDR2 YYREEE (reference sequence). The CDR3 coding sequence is TGTGCCAGCACCCCGGGCCAGGGGAACACCGGGGAGCTGTTTTTT. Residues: CASTPGQGNTGELFF.

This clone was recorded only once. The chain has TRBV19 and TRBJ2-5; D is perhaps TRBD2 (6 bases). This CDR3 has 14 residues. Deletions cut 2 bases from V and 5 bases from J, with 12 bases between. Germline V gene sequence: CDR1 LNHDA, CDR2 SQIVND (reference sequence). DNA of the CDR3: TGTGCCAGTAGTATAACCCCGGGAGTGGAGACCCAGTACTTC. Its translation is CASSITPGVETQYF.

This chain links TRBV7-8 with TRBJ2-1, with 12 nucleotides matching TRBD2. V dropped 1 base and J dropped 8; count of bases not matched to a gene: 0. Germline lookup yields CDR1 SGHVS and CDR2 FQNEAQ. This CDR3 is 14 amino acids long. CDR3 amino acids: CASSLGLAGDEQFF. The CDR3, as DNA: TGTGCCAGCAGCTTAGGACTAGCGGGGGATGAGCAGTTCTTC.

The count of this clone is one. This CDR3 is CASHSIGGAEAFF. DNA of the CDR3: TGTGCCAGTCACTCTATAGGGGGGGCTGAAGCTTTCTTT. This chain uses TRBV19 with TRBJ1-1, with D possibly being TRBD1 (6 bases). Trimming cost V 8 bases and J 6 bases, with 16 bases left between them. This CDR3 is 13 amino acids long. Germline CDR1 is LNHDA and CDR2 is SQIVND (reference sequence).

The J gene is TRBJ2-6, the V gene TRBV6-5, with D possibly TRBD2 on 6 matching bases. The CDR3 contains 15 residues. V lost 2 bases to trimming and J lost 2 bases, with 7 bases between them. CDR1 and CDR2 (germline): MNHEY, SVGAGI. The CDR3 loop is CASSYGGTGANVLTF. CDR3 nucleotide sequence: TGTGCCAGCAGTTACGGAGGGACTGGGGCCAACGTCCTGACTTTC.

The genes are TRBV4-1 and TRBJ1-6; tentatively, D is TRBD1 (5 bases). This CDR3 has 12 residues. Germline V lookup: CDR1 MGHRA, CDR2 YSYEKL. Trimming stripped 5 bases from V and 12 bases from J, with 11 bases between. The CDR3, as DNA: TGCGCCAGCAGCGCACAGGACCAACCCCTCCACTTT. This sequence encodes CASSAQDQPLHF.

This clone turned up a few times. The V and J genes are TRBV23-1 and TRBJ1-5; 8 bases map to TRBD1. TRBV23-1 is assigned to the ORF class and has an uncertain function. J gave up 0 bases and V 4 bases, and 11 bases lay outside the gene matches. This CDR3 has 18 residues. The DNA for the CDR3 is TGCGCCAGCAGTCGACCGGGACAGGCCCATTATAGCAATCAGCCCCAGCATTTT. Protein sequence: CASSRPGQAHYSNQPQHF.

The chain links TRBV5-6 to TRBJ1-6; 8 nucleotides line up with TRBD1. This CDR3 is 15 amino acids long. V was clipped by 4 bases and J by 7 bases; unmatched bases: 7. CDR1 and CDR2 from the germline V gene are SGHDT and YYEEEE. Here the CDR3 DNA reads TGTGCCAGCAGCAGGGGACAGGTCTGGAATTCACCCCTCCACTTT. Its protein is CASSRGQVWNSPLHF.

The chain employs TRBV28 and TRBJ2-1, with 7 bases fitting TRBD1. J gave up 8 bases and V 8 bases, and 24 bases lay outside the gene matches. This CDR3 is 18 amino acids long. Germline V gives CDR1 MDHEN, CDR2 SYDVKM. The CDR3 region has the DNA TGTGCCAGCCTTGGGAAGGGGGCCCTTTTCGGGACAAAGGATGAGCAGTTCTTC. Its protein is CASLGKGALFGTKDEQFF.

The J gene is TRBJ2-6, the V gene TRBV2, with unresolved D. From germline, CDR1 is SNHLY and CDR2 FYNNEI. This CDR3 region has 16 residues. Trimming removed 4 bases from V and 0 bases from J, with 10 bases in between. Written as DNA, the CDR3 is TGTGCCAGCAGTGCAAACCAGTTCTCTGGGGCCAACGTCCTGACTTTC. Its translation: CASSANQFSGANVLTF.

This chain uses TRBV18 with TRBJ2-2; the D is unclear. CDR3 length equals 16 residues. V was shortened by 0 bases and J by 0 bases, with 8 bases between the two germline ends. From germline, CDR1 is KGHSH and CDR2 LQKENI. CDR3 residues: CASSPPGRANTGELFF. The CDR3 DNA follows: TGTGCCAGCTCACCACCGGGCAGAGCGAACACCGGGGAGCTGTTTTTT.